Listed here are 10 T cell receptor beta chains from one sample, sequenced in a study of blood T cell repertoires in COVID-19. Assay: immunoSEQ multiplex PCR; the TCRdb copy retains only in-frame clones and omits some. The table shows 98,000 or so clones, with roughly nine tenths occurring only once. The sample consisted of peripheral blood. Receptors were obtained from a human donor in a cohort sampled during active COVID-19.

The rearrangement joins TRBV7-3 to TRBJ2-7, with TRBD2 identical over 8 bases. After removal of 5 bases from V and 7 bases from J, the junction contained 10 bases not matched to a gene. Germline V gene lookup returns CDR1 SGHTA and CDR2 FQGTGA. The CDR3 has 14 residues. CDR3 nucleotide sequence: TGTGCCAGCAGCACTATAGCGGGAATGGGGGAGCAGTACTTC. Translation gives CASSTIAGMGEQYF. Filled out from reference TRBV7-3 and TRBJ2-7, the complete variable domain reads GAGVSQTPSNKVTEKGKYVELRCDPISGHTALYWYRQSLGQGPEFLIYFQGTGAADDSGLPNDRFFAVRPEGSVSTLKIQRTERGDSAVYLCASSTIAGMGEQYFGPGTRLTVT.

Remarks on this clone: The same CDR3 also results from other DNA sequences found in this sample. The chain joins TRBV6-5 to TRBJ1-4, with 9 bases fitting TRBD1. V shed 6 bases, J shed 4 bases, and the junction held 3 bases outside the gene matches. This CDR3 comprises 14 residues. Germline CDR1 and CDR2: MNHEY and SVGAGI. The CDR3 region has the DNA TGTGCCAGCAGCCTGGGACAGGGTAATGAAAAACTGTTTTTT. Translated, it gives CASSLGQGNEKLFF.

A single count supports this clone. The gene calls are TRBV10-2 and TRBJ1-3, with D possibly matching TRBD1 (6 bases). This CDR3 contains 15 residues. Trimming took off 7 bases at V and 0 bases at J, with 13 bases between the two ends. Germline V gene sequence: CDR1 WSHSY, CDR2 SAAADI. CDR3 in amino acids: CASKPDRPSGNTIYF. For the CDR3, the DNA is TGCGCCAGCAAGCCCGACAGGCCCTCTGGAAACACCATATATTTT.

V and J are TRBV3-1 (or the pseudogene TRBV3-2) and TRBJ2-7; 9 nucleotides line up with TRBD2. V was clipped by 4 bases and J by 5 bases; unmatched bases: 9. Per germline, CDR1 LGHDT and CDR2 YNNKEL (reference sequence). The CDR3 has 15 amino acids. The chain's CDR3 is CASSPFSGSKDEQYF. CDR3 nucleotide sequence: TGTGCCAGCAGCCCCTTTAGCGGGAGTAAGGACGAGCAGTACTTC.

The chain couples TRBV9 to TRBJ2-1; D perhaps matches TRBD2 (6 bases). CDR3 length equals 14 residues. Germline V gene data show CDR1 as SGDLS and CDR2 as YYNGEE. The ends were cut back, 1 base at V and 9 bases at J, with 14 bases in the middle. The CDR3 nucleotides read TGTGCCAGCAGCGTAAGCGGGTGGGTAGGTGAGCAGTTCTTC. It translates to CASSVSGWVGEQFF.

The chain has TRBV9 and TRBJ1-5; no reliable D call. The germline V and J ends were trimmed by 0 bases and 9 bases, with 10 bases remaining between them. The CDR3 spans 13 residues. CDR1 SGDLS and CDR2 YYNGEE come from the germline V gene. The chain's CDR3 is CASSVDAGGPQHF. Here the CDR3 DNA reads TGTGCCAGCAGCGTAGACGCTGGCGGGCCCCAGCATTTT.

The rearrangement uses TRBV28 and TRBJ2-7; the match to TRBD1 covers 10 bases. The junction had 4 bases not matched to a gene; V was cut back by 3 bases and J by 2 bases. Germline loops: CDR1 MDHEN, CDR2 SYDVKM. The CDR3 has 15 amino acids. For the CDR3, the DNA is TGTGCCAGCAGTTTTTCTGGGACAGGGGCCTACGAGCAGTACTTC. Protein product: CASSFSGTGAYEQYF.

This rearrangement joins TRBV14 to TRBJ2-5; 7 bases match TRBD2. The CDR3 contains 17 residues. The J segment lost 0 bases and the V segment lost 0 bases, leaving 7 bases of the junction unmatched. Germline lookup yields CDR1 SGHDN and CDR2 FVKESK. CDR3 bases: TGTGCCAGCAGCCAAGATAGACTAGCCGTGTACCAAGAGACCCAGTACTTC. As protein: CASSQDRLAVYQETQYF.

The rearrangement links TRBV5-4 to TRBJ1-5; no definite D call. This CDR3 spans 13 amino acids. Germline V gene sequence: CDR1 SGHNT, CDR2 YYREEE (reference sequence). V was cut by 2 bases and J by 6 bases, with 9 bases left in between. This CDR3 is CASSFNEAQPQHF. The DNA of the CDR3 is TGTGCCAGCAGCTTTAACGAGGCTCAGCCCCAGCATTTT.

This clone was counted between two and nine times. V and J are TRBV24-1 and TRBJ2-3; TRBD2 might be the D (6 bases). Germline V gene sequence: CDR1 KGHDR, CDR2 SFDVKD. The ends were cut back, 4 bases at V and 2 bases at J, with 12 bases in the middle. This CDR3 spans 15 amino acids. DNA of the CDR3: TGTGCCACCAGTGACCGCGGGATGCTCACAGATACGCAGTATTTT. This translates into CATSDRGMLTDTQYF.